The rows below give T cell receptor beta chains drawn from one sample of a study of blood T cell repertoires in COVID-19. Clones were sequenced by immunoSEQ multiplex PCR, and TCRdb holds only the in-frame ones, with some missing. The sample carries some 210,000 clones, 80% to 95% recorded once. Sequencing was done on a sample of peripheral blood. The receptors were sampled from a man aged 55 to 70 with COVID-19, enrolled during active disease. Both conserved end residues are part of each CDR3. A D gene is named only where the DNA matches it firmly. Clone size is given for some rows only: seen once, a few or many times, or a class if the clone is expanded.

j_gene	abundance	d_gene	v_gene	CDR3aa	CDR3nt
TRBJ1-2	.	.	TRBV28	CASSRMSHGYTF	TGTGCCAGCAGTCGAATGAGTCATGGCTACACCTTC
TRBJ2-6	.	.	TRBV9	CASSRGLELSGANVLTF	TGTGCCAGCAGCCGAGGGCTAGAACTCTCTGGGGCCAACGTCCTGACTTTC
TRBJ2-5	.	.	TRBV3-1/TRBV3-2	CASSQTRARLKGETQYF	TGTGCCAGCAGCCAAACCCGAGCTCGCCTTAAGGGGGAGACCCAGTACTTC
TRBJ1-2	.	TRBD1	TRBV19	CACSTGSRYGYTF	TGTGCCTGTTCGACAGGGAGCCGTTATGGCTACACCTTC
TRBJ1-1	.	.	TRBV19	CASQQAIFPLNTEAFF	TGTGCCAGCCAACAGGCGATCTTTCCATTGAACACTGAAGCTTTCTTT
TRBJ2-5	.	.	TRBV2	CASSDGQGGWRETQYF	TGTGCCAGCAGCGATGGACAGGGAGGGTGGCGGGAGACCCAGTACTTC
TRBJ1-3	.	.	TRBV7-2	CASSLHGGSGNTIYF	TGTGCCAGCAGCTTACACGGGGGCTCTGGAAACACCATATATTTT
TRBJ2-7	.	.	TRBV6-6	CASSYRQGGSYEQYF	TGTGCCAGCAGTTACCGACAGGGAGGATCCTACGAGCAGTACTTC
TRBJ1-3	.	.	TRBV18	CASSPPSDPGNTIYF	TGTGCCAGCTCACCACCGAGTGATCCGGGAAACACCATATATTTT
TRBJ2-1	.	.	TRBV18	CASSPSERLAGDNEQFF	TGTGCCAGCTCACCTTCTGAACGACTAGCAGGGGACAATGAGCAGTTCTTC
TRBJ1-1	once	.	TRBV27	CASSFFLGGTEAFF	TGTGCCAGCAGTTTCTTCCTGGGGGGGACTGAAGCTTTCTTT
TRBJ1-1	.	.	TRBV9	CASSPALGEGTEAFF	TGTGCCAGCAGCCCCGCGCTGGGAGAAGGTACTGAAGCTTTCTTT
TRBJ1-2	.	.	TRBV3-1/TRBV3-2	CASSQGRSYGYTF	TGTGCCAGCAGCCAAGGACGGAGCTATGGCTACACCTTC
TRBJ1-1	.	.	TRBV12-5	CASGRTGTPNTEAFF	TGTGCTAGTGGTCGGACCGGGACACCGAACACTGAAGCTTTCTTT
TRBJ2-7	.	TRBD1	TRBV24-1	CATEGQGAYEQYF	TGTGCCACCGAGGGACAGGGGGCCTACGAGCAGTACTTC
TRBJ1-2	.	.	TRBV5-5	CASLHTQGAYGYTF	TGTGCCAGCCTCCATACGCAGGGTGCCTATGGCTACACCTTC
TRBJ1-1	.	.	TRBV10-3	CAISDSGQRNTEAFF	TGTGCCATCAGTGATTCCGGACAGCGGAACACTGAAGCTTTCTTT
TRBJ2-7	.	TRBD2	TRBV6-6	CASSMTSGTPNEQYF	TGTGCCAGCAGCATGACTAGCGGGACCCCTAACGAGCAGTACTTC
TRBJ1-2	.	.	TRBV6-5	CASSRTLNYGYTF	TGTGCCAGCAGTAGGACACTTAACTATGGCTACACCTTC
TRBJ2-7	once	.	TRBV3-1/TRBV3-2	CASSQDVSVRTYEQYF	TGTGCCAGCAGCCAAGATGTTAGCGTGCGAACATACGAGCAGTACTTC
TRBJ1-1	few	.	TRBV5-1	CASSLVADMNTEAFF	TGCGCCAGCAGCTTGGTCGCAGACATGAACACTGAAGCTTTCTTT
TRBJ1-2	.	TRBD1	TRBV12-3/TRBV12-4	CASNIRGLGYTF	TGTGCCAGCAACATCAGGGGGCTTGGCTACACCTTC
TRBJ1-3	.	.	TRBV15	CATGDWSSGNTIYF	TGTGCCACTGGAGACTGGAGCTCTGGAAACACCATATATTTT
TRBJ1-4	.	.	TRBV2	CASCGSWTNEKLFF	TGTGCCAGCTGCGGGTCTTGGACTAATGAAAAACTGTTTTTT
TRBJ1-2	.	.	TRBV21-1	CASPRGDYGYTF	TGTGCCAGCCCCAGGGGTGATTATGGCTACACCTTC
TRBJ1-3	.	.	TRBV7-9	CASSMDSLSGNTIYF	TGTGCCAGCAGCATGGACAGCCTTTCTGGAAACACCATATATTTT
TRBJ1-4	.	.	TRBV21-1	CASSKPSGEGFEKLFF	TGTGCCAGCAGCAAACCGTCGGGTGAAGGTTTTGAAAAACTGTTTTTT
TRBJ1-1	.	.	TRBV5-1	CASSLVYRAEAFF	TGCGCCAGCAGCTTGGTTTACAGGGCCGAAGCTTTCTTT
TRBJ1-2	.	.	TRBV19	CASSEQGVNYGYTF	TGTGCCAGTAGTGAGCAGGGTGTGAACTATGGCTACACCTTC
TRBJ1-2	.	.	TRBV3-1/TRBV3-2	CASSQVGGVGYTF	TGTGCCAGCAGCCAAGTTGGCGGGGTTGGCTACACCTTC
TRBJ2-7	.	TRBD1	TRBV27	CASSLTGFYEQYF	TGTGCCAGCAGTCTGACAGGGTTCTACGAGCAGTACTTC
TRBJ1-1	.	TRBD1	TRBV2	CATRRQPGQGPRYTEAFF	TGTGCCACCCGAAGACAGCCGGGACAGGGGCCTCGTTACACTGAAGCTTTCTTT
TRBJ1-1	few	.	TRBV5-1	CASRAGSLKNTEAFF	TGCGCCAGCAGAGCCGGGTCGCTAAAGAACACTGAAGCTTTCTTT
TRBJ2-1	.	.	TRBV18	CASSPFMAGEQFF	TGTGCCAGCTCACCCTTTATGGCGGGTGAGCAGTTCTTC
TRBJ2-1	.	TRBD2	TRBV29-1	CSVEMTPLPRGGQFF	TGCAGCGTTGAGATGACTCCATTACCCCGGGGGGGGCAGTTCTTC
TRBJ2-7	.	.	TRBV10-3	CAISESGATYEQYF	TGTGCCATCAGTGAATCAGGGGCCACCTACGAGCAGTACTTC
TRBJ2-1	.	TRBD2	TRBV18	CASYPGLASNEQFF	TGTGCCAGCTACCCGGGACTAGCTTCCAATGAGCAGTTCTTC
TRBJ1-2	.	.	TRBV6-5	CASTPNGGYGYTF	TGTGCCAGCACCCCTAACGGGGGATATGGCTACACCTTC
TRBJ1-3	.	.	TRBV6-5	CASSGLSSGNTIYF	TGTGCCAGCTCCGGACTGAGCTCTGGAAACACCATATATTTT
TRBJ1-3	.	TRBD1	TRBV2	CASQTGYSGNTIYF	TGTGCCAGCCAGACAGGGTATTCAGGAAACACCATATATTTT
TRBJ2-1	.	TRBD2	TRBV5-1	CASSPASGRGGNEQFF	TGCGCCAGCAGCCCTGCTAGCGGGAGAGGTGGGAATGAGCAGTTCTTC
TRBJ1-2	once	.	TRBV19	CASSLGQGVSGYTF	TGTGCCAGTTCTCTGGGCCAGGGCGTTTCAGGCTACACCTTC
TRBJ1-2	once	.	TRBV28	CASSRTGDYGYTF	TGTGCCAGCAGCCGAACCGGGGACTATGGCTACACCTTC
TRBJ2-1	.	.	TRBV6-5	CASRSDRRQFF	TGTGCCAGCAGATCGGATCGGAGGCAGTTCTTC
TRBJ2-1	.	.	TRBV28	CASRRDSKRDEQFF	TGTGCCAGCAGGCGGGACTCAAAACGGGATGAGCAGTTCTTC
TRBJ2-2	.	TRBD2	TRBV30	CAWSVGGSRPGELFF	TGTGCCTGGAGTGTGGGAGGGAGTAGGCCCGGGGAGCTGTTTTTT